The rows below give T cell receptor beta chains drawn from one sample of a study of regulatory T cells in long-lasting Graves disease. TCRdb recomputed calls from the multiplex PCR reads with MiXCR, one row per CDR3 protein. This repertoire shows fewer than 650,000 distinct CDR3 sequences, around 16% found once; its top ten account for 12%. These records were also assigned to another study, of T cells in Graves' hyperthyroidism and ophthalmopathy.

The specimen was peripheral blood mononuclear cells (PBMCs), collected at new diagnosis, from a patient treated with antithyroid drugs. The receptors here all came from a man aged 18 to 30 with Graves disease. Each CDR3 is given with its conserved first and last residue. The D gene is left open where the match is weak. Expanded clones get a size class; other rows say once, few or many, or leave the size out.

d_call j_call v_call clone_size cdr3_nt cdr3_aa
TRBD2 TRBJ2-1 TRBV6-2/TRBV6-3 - TGTGCCAGCTCACCGACTGACGCGGGAGGCAGGGGTGCTAGCGGGAGGCTTCATGAGCAGTTCTTC CASSPTDAGGRGASGRLHEQFF
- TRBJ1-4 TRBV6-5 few TGTGCCAGCAGTTACTCAGGCACCGAAAAACTGTTTTTT CASSYSGTEKLFF
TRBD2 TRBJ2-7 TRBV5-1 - TGCGCCAGCACCCCCTCGGGACTAGCGGGAGATAGGGAGCAGTACTTC CASTPSGLAGDREQYF
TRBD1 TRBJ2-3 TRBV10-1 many TGCGCCACGAGGACAGGGGATACGCAGTATTTT CATRTGDTQYF
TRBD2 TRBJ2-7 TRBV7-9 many TGTGCCAGCAGCCCCCCGACTAGCCTTCATTCCTACGAGCAGTACTTC CASSPPTSLHSYEQYF
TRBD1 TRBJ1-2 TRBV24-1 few TGTGCCACCAGTGATTTCTCCACGGACAGGGATGGCTACACCTTC CATSDFSTDRDGYTF
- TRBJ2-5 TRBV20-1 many TGCAGTGCCTTACCCCCGACTAGAAGGGGAAAGGCCCAGTACTTC CSALPPTRRGKAQYF
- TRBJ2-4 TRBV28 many TGTGCCAGCAGTCTCGACATAGGAAGGAACATTCAGTACTTC CASSLDIGRNIQYF
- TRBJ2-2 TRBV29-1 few TGCAGCGTCAGAGGGGGCCGGGGGACCGGGGAGCTGTTTTTT CSVRGGRGTGELFF
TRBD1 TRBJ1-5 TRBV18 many TGTGCCAGCTCCCCATCGACAGGGCGTAGCAATCAGCCCCAGCATTTT CASSPSTGRSNQPQHF